This T cell receptor beta chain was sequenced in a study of spatial heterogeneity in lung cancer. Study summary: There were, on average, more than 8.5 raw-read appearances for each unique TCR and UMI combination.

The CDR3 runs to 16 residues. In germline, CDR1 is SEHNR, CDR2 FQNEAQ (reference sequence). Trimming removed 3 bases from V and 0 bases from J, with 11 bases in between. Time point: sample taken at primary tumor resection. No cell sorting; template was whole RNA from tumor, lung tissue or PBMC. A total of approximately 69 untreated early-stage non-small cell lung cancer patients served as donors. This clonotype appeared many times. This beta chain is a stray read from a library made for alpha chains; its abundance is not meaningful. Each TCR cDNA molecule carried a unique molecular identifier. TCRdb redid the calling of the 5' RACE reads with MiXCR, one entry per CDR3 protein. The sample lists 11,000 or so distinct CDR3 sequences, about 3.7% occurring once.

The sequence derives from a female donor with early-stage non-small cell lung cancer. This chain links TRBV7-9 with TRBJ2-2; D is perhaps TRBD1 (6 bases). The sequencing here drew on PBMCs, taken at surgery. This CDR3 is CASSLSRGANTGELFF. For the CDR3, the DNA is TGTGCCAGCAGCTTGTCCAGGGGCGCGAACACCGGGGAGCTGTTTTTT.